This T cell receptor (beta chain) came from a study of Graves' ophthalmopathy and Graves' hyperthyroidism. Losses at the gene ends were 3 bases for V and 0 bases for J; bases not matched to a gene: 7. Germline V gene data show CDR1 as DFQATT and CDR2 as SNEGSKA (reference sequence). The CDR3 length is 15 residues. RNA transcripts were the source from which TCR beta CDR3 regions were amplified. HTBI primers were employed in first-round RT-PCR, then a second-round multiplex PCR followed. TCRdb passed the multiplex PCR reads through MiXCR, listing each CDR3 protein once. Of about 740,000 distinct CDR3 sequences listed, roughly 40% are singletons.

This receptor was obtained from an adult man with Graves' ophthalmopathy. Sequenced: peripheral blood. This chain uses TRBV20-1 with TRBJ2-7; TRBD2 matches 8 bases. The CDR3: CSASFQRGPSYEQYF. CDR3 in DNA: TGCAGTGCTAGCTTCCAGCGGGGGCCCTCCTACGAGCAGTACTTC.